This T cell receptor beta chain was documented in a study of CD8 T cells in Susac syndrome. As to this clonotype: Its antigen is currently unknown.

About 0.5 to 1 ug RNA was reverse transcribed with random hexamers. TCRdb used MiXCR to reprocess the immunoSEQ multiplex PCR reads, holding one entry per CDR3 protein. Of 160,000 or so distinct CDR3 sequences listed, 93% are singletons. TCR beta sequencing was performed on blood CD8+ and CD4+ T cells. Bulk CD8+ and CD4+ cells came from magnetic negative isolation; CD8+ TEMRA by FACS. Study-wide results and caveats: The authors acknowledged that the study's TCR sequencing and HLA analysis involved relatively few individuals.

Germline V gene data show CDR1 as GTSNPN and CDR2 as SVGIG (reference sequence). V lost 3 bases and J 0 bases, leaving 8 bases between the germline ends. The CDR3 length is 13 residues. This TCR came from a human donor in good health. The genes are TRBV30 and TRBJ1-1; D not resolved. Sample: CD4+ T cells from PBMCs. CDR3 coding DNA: TGTGCCTGGAGCGTAAATTTGAACACTGAAGCTTTCTTT. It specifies CAWSVNLNTEAFF.